The clone carrying this TCR beta chain was seen just once. Sequencing used immunoSEQ multiplex PCR; TCRdb keeps in-frame clones, though not all of them. This table holds more than 90,000 clones, nearly 97% found once. The CDR3 runs to 17 residues. V was pared by 2 bases and J by 4 bases, with 18 bases between. In germline, CDR1 is LNHDA, CDR2 SQIVND (reference sequence). This sample is part of a study of technical replicates of blood from several donors. Sequenced input: T cells isolated from PBMCs. The sequence was obtained from a human donor in good health. The chain has TRBV19 and TRBJ1-5, with D perhaps matching TRBD1 (5 bases). The CDR3 bases are TGTGCCAGTAGTATAAGTGCAGGGAAGGTAGTTAATCAGCCCCAGCATTTT. Its translation is CASSISAGKVVNQPQHF.